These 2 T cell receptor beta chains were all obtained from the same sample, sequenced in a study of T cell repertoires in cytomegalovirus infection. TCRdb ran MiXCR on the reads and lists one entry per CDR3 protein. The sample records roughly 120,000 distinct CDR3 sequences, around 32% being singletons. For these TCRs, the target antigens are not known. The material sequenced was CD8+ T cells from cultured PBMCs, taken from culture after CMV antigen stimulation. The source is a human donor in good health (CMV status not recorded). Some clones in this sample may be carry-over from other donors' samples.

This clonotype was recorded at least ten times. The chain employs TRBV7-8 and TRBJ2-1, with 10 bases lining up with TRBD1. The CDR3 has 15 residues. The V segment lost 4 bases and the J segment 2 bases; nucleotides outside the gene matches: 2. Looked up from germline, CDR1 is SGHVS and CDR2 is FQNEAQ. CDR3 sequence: CASSSGTGAYNEQFF. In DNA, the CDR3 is TGTGCCAGCAGCTCCGGGACAGGGGCCTACAATGAGCAGTTCTTC.

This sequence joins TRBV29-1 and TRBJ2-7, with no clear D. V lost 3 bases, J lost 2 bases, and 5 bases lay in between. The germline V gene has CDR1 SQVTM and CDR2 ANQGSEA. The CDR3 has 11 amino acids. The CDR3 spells CSVEGTYEQYF. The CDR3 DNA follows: TGCAGCGTTGAGGGAACCTACGAGCAGTACTTC.